The rows below give T cell receptor beta chains drawn from one sample of a study of blood T cell repertoires in COVID-19. Only in-frame clones appear in the TCRdb table, and some are missing; sequencing was by immunoSEQ multiplex PCR. Of 200,000 to 250,000 clones listed, approximately 86% are singletons. The specimen sequenced was PBMCs or T cells enriched from blood (not recorded which). The origin of the receptors is a woman aged 50 to 60 with acute COVID-19. Both conserved end residues are part of each CDR3. The D gene is left open where the match is weak. Size values are once, few and many counts, or a class for expanded clones, and some rows have none.

TRBV3-1/TRBV3-2	TRBJ2-7	TRBD2	.	TGTGCCAGCAGCCAAGATCAGGGCGGGAGCGCCCCCTCCTACGAGCAGTACTTC	CASSQDQGGSAPSYEQYF
TRBV7-9	TRBJ2-1	TRBD2	.	TGTGCCAGCAGAAATCGGCGGGAGAAGAATGAGCAGTTCTTC	CASRNRREKNEQFF
TRBV5-4	TRBJ1-3	TRBD1	.	TGTGCCAGCAGCTTGGGGGACAGGGTAGCTGGAAACACCATATATTTT	CASSLGDRVAGNTIYF
TRBV7-8	TRBJ1-1	TRBD1	.	TGTGCCAGCACGGGACAGGGGAGCGGTGACACTGAAGCTTTCTTT	CASTGQGSGDTEAFF
TRBV19	TRBJ2-2	.	.	TGTGCCAGTAGTGCCCAGGGGACCGGGGAGCTGTTTTTT	CASSAQGTGELFF
TRBV18	TRBJ2-7	.	.	TGTGCCAGCTCACCAGGCGGGGCCCCTTCCGAGCAGTACTTC	CASSPGGAPSEQYF
TRBV18	TRBJ1-4	.	.	TGTGCCAGCTCACTACCTCTTTTGGACAGCGAAAAACTGTTTTTT	CASSLPLLDSEKLFF
TRBV27	TRBJ2-5	.	.	TGTGCCAGCAGTCGAGTTGAGACCCAGTACTTC	CASSRVETQYF
TRBV7-9	TRBJ2-7	TRBD1	.	TGTGCCAGCAGCCGTGCCGGGACAGGGGGCGGGCTCGAGCAGTACTTC	CASSRAGTGGGLEQYF
TRBV18	TRBJ1-2	.	.	TGTGCCAGCTCACCAACGCGACAGGTCTATGGCTACACCTTC	CASSPTRQVYGYTF
TRBV6-5	TRBJ2-7	.	.	TGTGCCAGCAGTTACGCCTCCGGGACAACAACCTACGAGCAGTACTTC	CASSYASGTTTYEQYF
TRBV28	TRBJ1-4	TRBD1	.	TGTGCCAGCAGGGACAGGGAGTATGAAAAACTGTTTTTT	CASRDREYEKLFF
TRBV19	TRBJ2-1	TRBD2	.	TGTGCCAGTACTAGTAGCGGGAGGGCCGGTAGAAATGAGCAGTTCTTC	CASTSSGRAGRNEQFF
TRBV5-1	TRBJ2-7	TRBD2	.	TGCGCCAGCAGCTTTCTTGCTAGCGGGAGCGCTAGCTCCTACGAGCAGTACTTC	CASSFLASGSASSYEQYF
TRBV9	TRBJ1-6	TRBD1	.	TGTGCCAGCAGCGTAGCTGGGACAGGGGACCCCCTCCACTTT	CASSVAGTGDPLHF
TRBV7-2	TRBJ2-7	TRBD2	.	TGTGCCAGCAGCTACCCCGGGACTAGCGGAGCCCGTCTAGCTCGGGAGCAGTACTTC	CASSYPGTSGARLAREQYF
TRBV27	TRBJ1-5	.	.	TGTGCCAGCAGTCACATCAATCAGCCCCAGCATTTT	CASSHINQPQHF
TRBV10-3	TRBJ2-2	TRBD1	.	TGTGCCATCAGCCCCGGACAGGGGAACACCGGGGAGCTGTTTTTT	CAISPGQGNTGELFF
TRBV7-3	TRBJ2-1	TRBD2	.	TGTGCCAGCAGCTTCGCGGCTAGCGGTTACAATGAGCAGTTCTTC	CASSFAASGYNEQFF
TRBV13	TRBJ2-1	.	.	TGTGCCAGCAGCGATTACGGGACACAGATGGACAATGAGCAGTTCTTC	CASSDYGTQMDNEQFF
TRBV29-1	TRBJ1-1	.	.	TGCAGCGTTCTAGACAGATTGAACACTGAAGCTTTCTTT	CSVLDRLNTEAFF
TRBV21-1	TRBJ2-7	.	.	TGTGCCAGCAGCAGCCCCGGGGGGACTTACGAGCAGTACTTC	CASSSPGGTYEQYF
TRBV2	TRBJ1-1	TRBD1	.	TGTGCCAGCAGAGCAGGGACAGCCACTGAAGCTTTCTTT	CASRAGTATEAFF
TRBV5-4	TRBJ2-7	TRBD2	.	TGTGCCAGCAGCGACCCGGGACTAGCAGACGAGCAGTACTTC	CASSDPGLADEQYF
TRBV21-1	TRBJ2-1	.	.	TGTGCCAGCAGCAAATTCCAAGCGCTCTCCTACAATGAGCAGTTCTTC	CASSKFQALSYNEQFF
TRBV27	TRBJ2-5	TRBD2	.	TGTGCCAGCAGTTCCGGGACTAGCGGGAGTAAGGAGACCCAGTACTTC	CASSSGTSGSKETQYF
TRBV7-2	TRBJ1-6	TRBD1	few	TGTGCCAGCAGCCGGCAGGGGGAGAATTCACCCCTCCACTTT	CASSRQGENSPLHF
TRBV28	TRBJ2-3	TRBD2	.	TGTGCCAGCAGTCGGCAGCGGGAGATGGGCACAGATACGCAGTATTTT	CASSRQREMGTDTQYF
TRBV10-3	TRBJ2-1	.	.	TGTGCCATCAGGGATAGCGGAGCCTACAATGAGCAGTTCTTC	CAIRDSGAYNEQFF
TRBV7-3	TRBJ2-2	TRBD2	.	TGTGCCAATAACCTAGCGGGAGGAACGAACACCGGGGAGCTGTTTTTT	CANNLAGGTNTGELFF
TRBV9	TRBJ1-5	.	.	TGTGCCAGCAGCGAGGGAGCCGGGGGGATAAGCAATCAGCCCCAGCATTTT	CASSEGAGGISNQPQHF
TRBV25-1	TRBJ1-4	TRBD1	.	TGTGCCAGCAGTAAACCGGGACAGGCCCGTTCCATATCTGAAAAACTGTTTTTT	CASSKPGQARSISEKLFF
TRBV3-1/TRBV3-2	TRBJ2-3	TRBD2	.	TGTGCCAGCAGGCGCGAGGGGGTCAGGACTAGCGGCACAGATACGCAGTATTTT	CASRREGVRTSGTDTQYF
TRBV2	TRBJ2-7	TRBD2	.	TGTGCCAGCATCGGGTCGGCCAGGGAGGGCGAGCAGTACTTC	CASIGSAREGEQYF
TRBV6-5	TRBJ1-2	.	.	TGTGCCAGCAGTTACGACATCGACAACTATGGCTACACCTTC	CASSYDIDNYGYTF
TRBV19	TRBJ1-4	TRBD1	.	TGTGCCAGTAGTCGACAGGGGTCTGATGAAAAACTGTTTTTT	CASSRQGSDEKLFF
TRBV27	TRBJ1-6	TRBD1	.	TGTGCCAGCAGTTTCGAGGGGGCGGGCAATAATTCACCCCTCCACTTT	CASSFEGAGNNSPLHF
TRBV2	TRBJ1-5	.	.	TGTGCCAGCAGTCCCATTGAGGGATCCCAGCCCCAGCATTTT	CASSPIEGSQPQHF
TRBV28	TRBJ1-4	.	few	TGTGCCAGCAGTTTAGTACAGGCAAATGAAAAACTGTTTTTT	CASSLVQANEKLFF
TRBV3-1/TRBV3-2	TRBJ2-3	.	.	TGTGCCAGCAGCCAAGAACTAATACCTGGGGATACGCAGTATTTT	CASSQELIPGDTQYF